The 14 T cell receptor beta chains in this list originate from one sample, sequenced in a study of CXCR3-negative and CXCR3-positive naive CD8 T cells. Libraries of TRB cDNA were made by 5' RACE and carried UMIs. After re-calling the 5' RACE reads, TCRdb lists one entry per CDR3 protein, DNA absent. The specimen's table records some 130,000 distinct CDR3 sequences. Sequencing used naive CXCR3- CD8+ T cells from blood. The sample's subset: CD45RO-CCR7+CD27+CD95- naive CD8+ T cells lacking CXCR3 (TNR3-). All receptors derive from a human donor in good health. Some clones in this sample may be carry-over from other donors' samples.

The rearrangement joins TRBV13 to TRBJ2-1; lacking DNA, the TRBD2 call made by TCRdb goes unchecked. In germline, CDR1 is PRHDT, CDR2 FYEKMQ (reference sequence). CDR3 length: 16 residues. This CDR3 reads CASSYEGKRWYNEQFF.

V gene TRBV24-1 combines with J gene TRBJ2-7; TCRdb names TRBD1, which stays unverified in the absence of DNA. CDR3 length equals 15 residues. Germline loops: CDR1 KGHDR, CDR2 SFDVKD. The CDR3: CATSDFSRQGYEQYF.

This rearrangement joins TRBV9 to TRBJ1-1. This CDR3 comprises 14 residues. In germline, CDR1 is SGDLS, CDR2 YYNGEE. The CDR3 sequence: CASSGREGNTEAFF.

This sequence joins TRBV28 and TRBJ2-3. The CDR3 covers 16 residues. The germline gives CDR1 MDHEN, CDR2 SYDVKM. The CDR3 reads CASSLLVLADTDTQYF.

The CDR3 region is CATSRLTSGVSSRGTDTQYF. This chain connects TRBV15 to TRBJ2-3; TCRdb names TRBD2, which stays unverified in the absence of DNA. The germline gives CDR1 LNHNV, CDR2 YYDKDF (reference sequence). The CDR3 totals 20 residues.

The J gene is TRBJ2-1, the V gene TRBV29-1; TCRdb's D gene call, TRBD1, goes unchecked for lack of DNA. Germline assignment: CDR1 SQVTM and CDR2 ANQGSEA. This CDR3 has 14 residues. The CDR3 reads CSAQGTGGGNEQFF.

This chain links TRBV7-9 with TRBJ2-7; the TCRdb call, TRBD1, lacks DNA for checking. Per germline, CDR1 SEHNR and CDR2 FQNEAQ (reference sequence). The CDR3 is made up of 12 amino acids. CDR3 region: CASSQDPDRQYF.

The V call is TRBV19, the J call TRBJ2-1. Germline CDR1 LNHDA, CDR2 SQIVND (reference sequence). There are 15 residues in the CDR3. CDR3 amino acids: CASSENAFVYNEQFF.

The J gene is TRBJ2-6, the V gene TRBV19; TCRdb proposes TRBD1, but this gene call is untestable without DNA. Germline lookup yields CDR1 LNHDA and CDR2 SQIVND (reference sequence). This CDR3 contains 17 residues. The CDR3 loop is CASSEGAVYAGANVLTF.

The genes are TRBV19 and TRBJ1-1; TCRdb's D gene call, TRBD1, goes unchecked for lack of DNA. The CDR3 is 16 amino acids. CDR1 and CDR2 from the germline V gene are LNHDA and SQIVND (reference sequence). CDR3 protein: CASSVETGGIDTEAFF.

The V call is TRBV14, the J call TRBJ2-7. Per germline, CDR1 SGHDN and CDR2 FVKESK. This CDR3 comprises 13 residues. The CDR3 region is CASSHSGSYEQYF.

The J gene is TRBJ2-1, the V gene TRBV28; lacking DNA, the TRBD1 call made by TCRdb goes unchecked. CDR3 length equals 14 residues. Germline lookup yields CDR1 MDHEN and CDR2 SYDVKM. The CDR3 loop is CASSFGLGGNEQFF.

V is TRBV6-2 or TRBV6-3 and J is TRBJ1-5; the D call from TCRdb, TRBD1, cannot be confirmed without DNA. The germline V gene has CDR1 MNHEY and CDR2 SVGEGT. This CDR3 has 14 amino acids. The CDR3 sequence is CASTDEGGSQPQHF.

The J gene is TRBJ2-1, the V gene TRBV3-1; the TCRdb D gene call, TRBD2, has no DNA to confirm it. Germline CDR1 reads LGHDT; CDR2 reads YNNKEL (reference sequence). The CDR3 totals 16 residues. The CDR3: CASSLYSAGGHNEQFF.